Following are 16 T cell receptor beta chains from one sample sequenced in a study of blood T cell repertoires in COVID-19. The table came from immunoSEQ multiplex PCR; TCRdb's copy has only in-frame clones and leaves some out. Of more than 85,000 clones in the sample, about 86% were seen once. Sequencing used peripheral blood. These receptors were collected from an elderly man with acute or convalescent COVID-19.

The chain combines TRBV28 with TRBJ2-7; tentative D call: TRBD1 (5 bases). The CDR3 covers 11 residues. Per the germline V gene, CDR1 is MDHEN and CDR2 is SYDVKM. Trimming shortened V by 8 bases and J by 4 bases, and 9 bases separated the two germline ends. DNA for the CDR3: TGTGCCAGCTCAGGGTTATACGAGCAGTACTTC. Its protein is CASSGLYEQYF.

The V gene is TRBV14, the J gene TRBJ1-3; D gene unclear. The germline CDR1 and CDR2 sequences are SGHDN and FVKESK. This CDR3 region has 18 residues. The V end was cut by 0 bases, the J end by 0 bases, with 15 bases between. The CDR3 loop reads CASSQEHPGANSGNTIYF. CDR3 coding DNA: TGTGCCAGCAGCCAAGAGCATCCAGGTGCGAACTCTGGAAACACCATATATTTT.

The CDR3 sequence: CASSFGGGDQPQHF. For the CDR3, the DNA is TGCGCCAGCAGCTTTGGGGGCGGCGATCAGCCCCAGCATTTT. The chain employs TRBV5-1 and TRBJ1-5, with a weak D call TRBD1 (6 bases). V was pared by 2 bases and J by 5 bases, with 11 bases between. This CDR3 contains 14 residues. Germline loops: CDR1 SGHRS, CDR2 YFSETQ.

The chain combines TRBV11-3 with TRBJ1-1; no definite D call. This CDR3 is built from 13 residues. The V end lost 4 bases, the J end lost 5 bases, and 11 bases lay between the germline ends. Germline V lookup: CDR1 SGHNT, CDR2 YENEEA. The chain's CDR3 is CASSSSSFTEAFF. The CDR3 DNA follows: TGTGCCAGCAGCTCCTCCAGTTTTACTGAAGCTTTCTTT.

The CDR3, as DNA: TGTGCCAGCAAACTAGCGGGAGTAAACGACGAGCAGTACTTC. This translates into CASKLAGVNDEQYF. This chain links TRBV6-6 with TRBJ2-7; 11 bases fit TRBD2. In germline, CDR1 is MNHNY, CDR2 SVGAGI (reference sequence). J gave up 5 bases and V 7 bases, and 7 bases lay outside the gene matches. CDR3 length: 14 residues.

This sequence joins TRBV5-1 and TRBJ2-5; 14 nucleotides match TRBD2. Germline CDR1 SGHRS, CDR2 YFSETQ. V trimming: 4 bases; J trimming: 4 bases; junction bases outside the gene matches: 9. The CDR3 length is 17 residues. The CDR3 spells CASSVWGTSGRGETQYF. DNA of the CDR3: TGCGCCAGCAGCGTATGGGGGACTAGCGGGAGAGGAGAGACCCAGTACTTC.

Only one count was recorded for this clone. The chain links TRBV28 to TRBJ2-3; TRBD2 matches at 10 bases. Losses at the gene ends were 4 bases for V and 2 bases for J; bases not matched to a gene: 9. In germline, CDR1 is MDHEN, CDR2 SYDVKM. The CDR3 spans 17 residues. The CDR3: CASSSSLAGVFTDTQYF. In DNA form, the CDR3 reads TGTGCCAGCAGTTCATCTCTAGCGGGGGTTTTCACAGATACGCAGTATTTT. The whole variable domain, remainder taken from reference TRBV28 and TRBJ2-3, is DVKVTQSSRYLVKRTGEKVFLECVQDMDHENMFWYRQDPGLGLRLIYFSYDVKMKEKGDIPEGYSVSREKKERFSLILESASTNQTSMYLCASSSSLAGVFTDTQYFGPGTRLTVL.

The chain combines TRBV18 with TRBJ2-3; 8 nucleotides align to TRBD2. Trimming removed 0 bases from V and 2 bases from J; junction bases left unmatched: 4. This CDR3 is 16 amino acids long. From germline, CDR1 is KGHSH and CDR2 LQKENI. CDR3 region: CASSPPLAGLTDTQYF. The CDR3 DNA reads TGTGCCAGCTCACCACCCCTAGCGGGCCTCACAGATACGCAGTATTTT.

The chain is built from TRBV28 and TRBJ1-3; D is ambiguous. The CDR3 is 15 amino acids. Trimming pared 1 base from V and 4 bases from J, leaving 11 bases between. Germline lookup yields CDR1 MDHEN and CDR2 SYDVKM. The CDR3 DNA reads as TGTGCCAGCAGTTTATCATGGGGAGGAGGAAACACCATATATTTT. Translating gives CASSLSWGGGNTIYF.

This sequence joins TRBV18 and TRBJ1-1; 7 positions agree with TRBD1. Trimming at V came to 3 bases and at J to 4 bases, leaving 8 bases not matched to a gene. Per the germline V gene, CDR1 is KGHSH and CDR2 is LQKENI. CDR3 length: 15 amino acids. CDR3 bases: TGTGCCAGCTCACCCCAGGGACAGACCTTCACTGAAGCTTTCTTT. This encodes CASSPQGQTFTEAFF. The full variable domain, rest sourced from reference TRBV18 and TRBJ1-1, is NAGVMQNPRHLVRRRGQEARLRCSPMKGHSHVYWYRQLPEEGLKFMVYLQKENIIDESGMPKERFSAEFPKEGPSILRIQQVVRGDSAAYFCASSPQGQTFTEAFFGQGTRLTVV.

This chain uses TRBV28 with TRBJ2-7, with 7 nucleotides matching TRBD2. The CDR3 length is 12 residues. Germline CDR1 MDHEN, CDR2 SYDVKM. Trimming cost V 3 bases and J 9 bases; bases outside gene matches: 5. CDR3 in amino acids: CASSLWRERQYF. DNA for the CDR3: TGTGCCAGCAGTTTGTGGCGGGAGAGGCAGTACTTC. The full variable domain, in which reference TRBV28 and TRBJ2-7 provide the parts outside the CDR3, is DVKVTQSSRYLVKRTGEKVFLECVQDMDHENMFWYRQDPGLGLRLIYFSYDVKMKEKGDIPEGYSVSREKKERFSLILESASTNQTSMYLCASSLWRERQYFGPGTRLTVT.

The rearrangement uses TRBV9 and TRBJ1-5, with D maybe TRBD1 (5 bases). The ends were cut back, 3 bases at V and 6 bases at J, with 13 bases in the middle. This CDR3 has 14 amino acids. CDR1 is SGDLS, CDR2 YYNGEE, per germline. The CDR3 sequence is CASSEGRVGQPQHF. The CDR3 DNA is TGTGCCAGCAGCGAAGGCAGGGTTGGTCAGCCCCAGCATTTT.

This chain joins TRBV9 and TRBJ2-1; 8 positions match TRBD2. V dropped 1 base and J dropped 9; count of bases not matched to a gene: 9. The germline gives CDR1 SGDLS, CDR2 YYNGEE. There are 15 residues in the CDR3. This chain's CDR3 is CASSVPASGWAEQFF. The CDR3 DNA reads TGTGCCAGCAGCGTACCGGCTAGCGGGTGGGCTGAGCAGTTCTTC.

The chain links TRBV9 to TRBJ1-2; 10 nucleotides agree with TRBD1. Germline V gene sequence: CDR1 SGDLS, CDR2 YYNGEE. V shed 3 bases and J 4 bases; nucleotides not matched to a gene: 3. This CDR3 has 14 amino acids. The CDR3, as DNA: TGTGCCAGCAGCGGCGACAGGGGGCTCTATGGCTACACCTTC. It translates to CASSGDRGLYGYTF.

Comments on this clone: With a much larger clone just one base away, this may be a read error. CDR3 loop: CASSVAGNYGYTF. The CDR3 DNA reads TGTGCCAGCAGCGTCGCAGGGAACTATGGCTACACCTTC. The chain recombines TRBV9 with TRBJ1-2, with D possibly TRBD1 on 5 matching bases. CDR1 SGDLS and CDR2 YYNGEE come from the germline V gene. The ends were cut back, 2 bases at V and 2 bases at J, with 7 bases in the middle. The CDR3 contains 13 residues. Complete variable domain (other parts from reference TRBV9 and TRBJ1-2): DSGVTQTPKHLITATGQRVTLRCSPRSGDLSVYWYQQSLDQGLQFLIQYYNGEERAKGNILERFSAQQFPDLHSELNLSSLELGDSALYFCASSVAGNYGYTFGSGTRLTVV.

The J gene is TRBJ1-4, the V gene TRBV19; 7 bases agree with TRBD1. The CDR3 is 14 amino acids. Germline V gene lookup returns CDR1 LNHDA and CDR2 SQIVND (reference sequence). J was trimmed by 3 bases and V by 5 bases; bases with no gene match: 3. The chain's CDR3 is CASSGGQPNEKLFF. CDR3 sequence (DNA): TGTGCCAGTAGTGGGGGACAGCCTAATGAAAAACTGTTTTTT.